This T cell receptor (beta chain) is from a study of cytomegalovirus exposure and HLA in healthy donors. Findings of the study overall: On later analysis, the bulk of CMV-associated TCR beta chains appeared to be HLA-restricted. Reportedly, HLA-A and HLA-B alleles of most subjects were accurately predicted from TCR beta. In a later analysis, at a false discovery rate of 0.05, 15,000 to 20,000 TCR beta sequences were associated with HLA alleles. In a later analysis, parvovirus B19, influenza, CMV and Epstein-Barr virus appeared linked to several top co-occurrence clusters.

Comments on this clone: Its antigen is still unknown.

Primers included in the PCR were 60 Vbeta and 13 Jbeta primers. Sequencing was performed with immunoSEQ multiplex PCR; in TCRdb, only in-frame clones are kept and a portion is missing. This sample carries fewer than 200,000 clones, about 78% of them seen once, and the ten largest clones take 2.4%. The length of the CDR3 is 15 residues. With V trimmed by 2 bases and J by 2 bases, 0 bases remained unmatched. Germline V gene sequence: CDR1 MNHEY, CDR2 SVGAGI. The chain uses TRBV6-5 and TRBJ2-2; 9 bases match TRBD1. The receptor was derived from a man in his sixties in good health and CMV-seronegative. The sequenced sample consisted of PBMCs. This CDR3 is CASSYTGGNTGELFF. The CDR3 nucleotides are TGTGCCAGCAGTTACACAGGGGGCAACACCGGGGAGCTGTTTTTT.